This entry is about one T cell receptor (beta chain). These data originate in a study of technical replicates of blood from a handful of donors. With V trimmed by 0 bases and J by 4 bases, 8 bases remained unmatched. This CDR3 region has 16 residues. The germline V gene encodes CDR1 MGHRA and CDR2 YSYEKL. Here immunoSEQ multiplex PCR was the method, and the copy in TCRdb shows in-frame clones only, minus some. The table shows about 84,000 clones, with roughly 98% occurring only once. Sequenced: T cells isolated from PBMCs. The clonotype comes from a human donor in good health. The genes are TRBV4-1 and TRBJ2-7; TRBD2 matches 8 bases. The CDR3 region has the DNA TGCGCCAGCAGCCAAGATCGGGCGCGGGGGGCGTACGAGCAGTACTTC. Amino acids: CASSQDRARGAYEQYF.